A selection of T cell receptor beta chains follows, all from one sample in a study of T-cell reconstitution after alpha-beta-depleted transplantation in children. TCRdb processed the PCR reads anew with MiXCR; each CDR3 protein has one entry. Altogether 350,000 to 500,000 distinct CDR3 sequences are present, around two fifths being singletons, with the ten largest covering roughly a quarter. Sample: PBMCs, taken before TCRalphabeta/CD19-depleted stem cell transplant. All receptors derive from a girl aged 2 to 9 with aplastic anemia, due to receive a stem cell transplant. Each CDR3 is given with its conserved first and last residue. The D gene is left open where the match is weak. Not every row has a clone size; where given, it reads once, few, many or a size class.

V: TRBV15
J: TRBJ2-5
size: many
D: .
CDR3: CATSKSRETQYF
DNA: TGTGCCACCAGCAAGTCTAGAGAGACCCAGTACTTC

V: TRBV20-1
J: TRBJ2-7
size: .
D: TRBD1
CDR3: CSARGQGISYEQYF
DNA: TGCAGTGCCCGGGGACAGGGCATCTCGTACGAGCAGTACTTC

V: TRBV2
J: TRBJ2-5
size: few
D: .
CDR3: CASSEALQAAGETQYF
DNA: TGTGCCAGCAGTGAAGCGCTTCAGGCGGCGGGGGAGACCCAGTACTTC

V: TRBV7-3
J: TRBJ2-1
size: few
D: .
CDR3: CASTFPGRTVYNEQFF
DNA: TGTGCCAGCACCTTCCCGGGGCGGACTGTGTACAATGAGCAGTTCTTC

V: TRBV5-1
J: TRBJ2-7
size: .
D: .
CDR3: CASSLAGPIYEQYF
DNA: TGCGCCAGCAGCTTGGCAGGCCCGATCTACGAGCAGTACTTC

V: TRBV20-1
J: TRBJ1-1
size: .
D: .
CDR3: CSGTPGSNTEAFF
DNA: TGCAGTGGGACTCCAGGGTCGAACACTGAAGCTTTCTTT

V: TRBV19
J: TRBJ1-1
size: few
D: .
CDR3: CASSIGRNTEAFF
DNA: TGTGCCAGTAGTATAGGGCGGAACACTGAAGCTTTCTTT

V: TRBV10-1
J: TRBJ1-6
size: .
D: .
CDR3: CASVAGPYNSPLHF
DNA: TGCGCCAGCGTAGCCGGTCCCTATAATTCACCCCTCCACTTT

V: TRBV3-1
J: TRBJ2-2
size: many
D: TRBD1
CDR3: CASSQVFPTGGGELFF
DNA: TGTGCCAGCAGCCAAGTGTTTCCGACAGGGGGCGGGGAGCTGTTTTTT

V: TRBV11-3
J: TRBJ2-5
size: few
D: .
CDR3: CASSLGGIEETQYF
DNA: TGTGCCAGCAGCCTAGGGGGGATTGAAGAGACCCAGTACTTC

V: TRBV20-1
J: TRBJ1-1
size: .
D: TRBD1
CDR3: CSARRQGTEAFF
DNA: TGCAGTGCTAGGCGACAGGGAACTGAAGCTTTCTTT

V: TRBV7-9
J: TRBJ1-1
size: many
D: TRBD1
CDR3: CASSHPGQQNTEAFF
DNA: TGTGCCAGCAGCCACCCGGGACAGCAGAACACTGAAGCTTTCTTT

V: TRBV5-1
J: TRBJ2-5
size: .
D: TRBD2
CDR3: CASSRWGPGGEETQYF
DNA: TGCGCCAGCAGCCGATGGGGCCCGGGGGGTGAGGAGACCCAGTACTTC

V: TRBV3-1
J: TRBJ2-1
size: .
D: .
CDR3: CASSQYNWAGSEQFF
DNA: TGTGCCAGCAGCCAGTATAACTGGGCCGGGTCTGAGCAGTTCTTC

V: TRBV20-1
J: TRBJ2-7
size: .
D: TRBD2
CDR3: CSANSGRAIEQYF
DNA: TGCAGTGCTAATAGCGGGAGGGCCATCGAGCAGTACTTC

V: TRBV30
J: TRBJ2-1
size: .
D: TRBD1
CDR3: CAWIRQGPYNEQFF
DNA: TGTGCCTGGATTAGACAGGGGCCCTACAATGAGCAGTTCTTC

V: TRBV5-1
J: TRBJ2-2
size: few
D: .
CDR3: CASSLVSNTGELFF
DNA: TGCGCCAGCAGCTTGGTGTCCAACACCGGGGAGCTGTTTTTT

V: TRBV10-2
J: TRBJ2-3
size: few
D: .
CDR3: CASKRGGTDTQYF
DNA: TGCGCCAGCAAAAGGGGGGGGACAGATACGCAGTATTTT

V: TRBV28
J: TRBJ1-1
size: many
D: .
CDR3: CASSYLLGGGVEAFF
DNA: TGTGCCAGCAGCTACCTCCTTGGCGGGGGGGTAGAAGCTTTCTTT

V: TRBV5-1
J: TRBJ2-5
size: .
D: TRBD1
CDR3: CASSPGQGRGETQYF
DNA: TGCGCCAGCAGCCCCGGACAGGGGCGAGGGGAGACCCAGTACTTC

V: TRBV6-1
J: TRBJ2-3
size: few
D: TRBD1
CDR3: CASSRRQGSDTQYF
DNA: TGTGCCAGCAGTAGAAGACAGGGTTCAGATACGCAGTATTTT

V: TRBV7-9
J: TRBJ2-7
size: .
D: .
CDR3: CASSRQGHEQYF
DNA: TGTGCCAGCAGCCGCCAGGGCCACGAGCAGTACTTC

V: TRBV11-2
J: TRBJ2-1
size: .
D: TRBD2
CDR3: CASSWRFLREFSYNEQFF
DNA: TGTGCCAGCAGCTGGCGGTTTCTGCGGGAGTTCTCCTACAATGAGCAGTTCTTC

V: TRBV7-2
J: TRBJ1-1
size: few
D: .
CDR3: CASNPTGGIEAFF
DNA: TGTGCCAGCAACCCCACGGGCGGGATTGAAGCTTTCTTT

V: TRBV7-6
J: TRBJ2-1
size: few
D: TRBD2
CDR3: CASRPLAGVNNEQFF
DNA: TGTGCCAGCAGGCCCCTAGCGGGAGTAAACAATGAGCAGTTCTTC

V: TRBV6-5
J: TRBJ1-2
size: .
D: .
CDR3: CASSYPTRRDGYTF
DNA: TGTGCCAGCAGTTACCCCACTCGGAGGGATGGCTACACCTTC

V: TRBV15
J: TRBJ2-5
size: .
D: TRBD2
CDR3: CATSSDRGGAETQYF
DNA: TGTGCCACCAGCAGCGATCGGGGAGGGGCCGAGACCCAGTACTTC

V: TRBV5-1
J: TRBJ1-5
size: many
D: .
CDR3: CASSVRSGRNQPQHF
DNA: TGCGCCAGCAGCGTCAGGTCCGGCCGCAATCAGCCCCAGCATTTT

V: TRBV5-1
J: TRBJ2-7
size: many
D: TRBD1
CDR3: CASSWRTGSDEQYF
DNA: TGCGCCAGCAGCTGGCGGACAGGGTCTGACGAGCAGTACTTC

V: TRBV27
J: TRBJ2-1
size: few
D: .
CDR3: CASSLGGHNEQFF
DNA: TGTGCCAGCAGTTTAGGGGGTCACAATGAGCAGTTCTTC

V: TRBV7-2
J: TRBJ2-1
size: .
D: TRBD2
CDR3: CASSLGVARRGDEQFF
DNA: TGTGCCAGCAGCTTAGGTGTGGCACGCCGGGGGGATGAGCAGTTCTTC

V: TRBV5-1
J: TRBJ2-3
size: .
D: .
CDR3: CASSVKPPDTQYF
DNA: TGCGCCAGCAGCGTGAAGCCCCCGGATACGCAGTATTTT

V: TRBV30
J: TRBJ2-7
size: .
D: .
CDR3: CAWSTGQRADEQYF
DNA: TGTGCCTGGAGCACAGGACAGAGGGCTGACGAGCAGTACTTC

V: TRBV20-1
J: TRBJ2-1
size: .
D: .
CDR3: CSESRVSYNEQFF
DNA: TGCAGTGAAAGTCGGGTATCCTACAATGAGCAGTTCTTC

V: TRBV20-1
J: TRBJ2-1
size: few
D: .
CDR3: CSAAGLRSSYNEQFF
DNA: TGCAGTGCTGCGGGACTGAGGAGCTCCTACAATGAGCAGTTCTTC

V: TRBV4-2
J: TRBJ1-3
size: .
D: TRBD1
CDR3: CASSQGQPGNTIYF
DNA: TGTGCCAGCAGCCAGGGACAGCCTGGAAACACCATATATTTT

V: TRBV27
J: TRBJ1-6
size: few
D: .
CDR3: CASSLYQTENSPLHF
DNA: TGTGCCAGCAGTTTATATCAGACGGAGAATTCACCCCTCCACTTT

V: TRBV20-1
J: TRBJ1-1
size: .
D: TRBD1
CDR3: CSASSLEQGYSEAAEAFF
DNA: TGCAGTGCTAGTAGTTTGGAACAGGGGTACTCCGAAGCCGCCGAAGCTTTCTTT

V: TRBV7-9
J: TRBJ2-7
size: .
D: TRBD1
CDR3: CASSSDRGGYEQYF
DNA: TGTGCCAGCAGCTCAGACAGGGGTGGATACGAGCAGTACTTC

V: TRBV4-2
J: TRBJ2-7
size: once
D: .
CDR3: CASGPFSLGRYETRAGYEQYF
DNA: TGTGCCAGCGGCCCCTTTTCTCTTGGCCGCTACGAAACTCGGGCAGGGTACGAGCAGTACTTC

V: TRBV29-1
J: TRBJ2-6
size: few
D: .
CDR3: CSVEEGRRSGANVLTF
DNA: TGCAGCGTTGAAGAGGGTCGACGCTCTGGGGCCAACGTCCTGACTTTC

V: TRBV9
J: TRBJ2-2
size: .
D: .
CDR3: CASSDGARVGGLFF
DNA: TGTGCCAGCAGCGATGGGGCGAGAGTCGGGGGGCTGTTTTTT

V: TRBV12-3/TRBV12-4
J: TRBJ1-3
size: .
D: TRBD1
CDR3: CASRHRGHSGNTIYF
DNA: TGTGCCAGCAGGCACAGGGGCCACTCTGGAAACACCATATATTTT

V: TRBV20-1
J: TRBJ2-1
size: .
D: .
CDR3: CSAWGRSLYNEQFF
DNA: TGCAGTGCCTGGGGGCGGAGCCTTTACAATGAGCAGTTCTTC

V: TRBV7-2
J: TRBJ1-1
size: many
D: .
CDR3: CASSLEQGSPEAFF
DNA: TGTGCCAGCAGCTTAGAGCAGGGGTCCCCTGAAGCTTTCTTT

V: TRBV5-6
J: TRBJ2-3
size: .
D: TRBD2
CDR3: CASSLAQGLAADTQYF
DNA: TGTGCCAGCAGCTTGGCCCAAGGACTAGCGGCAGATACGCAGTATTTT

V: TRBV3-1
J: TRBJ1-5
size: many
D: .
CDR3: CASSQDHRDNQPQHF
DNA: TGTGCCAGCAGCCAAGATCATAGGGATAATCAGCCCCAGCATTTT

V: TRBV5-1
J: TRBJ1-2
size: few
D: TRBD1
CDR3: CASSPPDRGAYGYTF
DNA: TGCGCCAGCAGCCCCCCGGACAGGGGGGCCTATGGCTACACCTTC

V: TRBV20-1
J: TRBJ2-1
size: few
D: .
CDR3: CSASGRTLKGNEQFF
DNA: TGCAGTGCTAGTGGCAGGACACTCAAGGGCAATGAGCAGTTCTTC

V: TRBV5-4
J: TRBJ2-1
size: .
D: .
CDR3: CASSEIWGDYNEQFF
DNA: TGTGCCAGCAGCGAAATCTGGGGGGACTACAATGAGCAGTTCTTC

V: TRBV7-9
J: TRBJ1-1
size: .
D: .
CDR3: CASSLVQGSIEAFF
DNA: TGTGCCAGCAGCTTAGTTCAGGGGTCCATTGAAGCTTTCTTT

V: TRBV4-1
J: TRBJ2-1
size: few
D: TRBD2
CDR3: CASGAGGPNEQFF
DNA: TGCGCCAGCGGGGCGGGAGGGCCCAATGAGCAGTTCTTC

V: TRBV5-1
J: TRBJ2-3
size: few
D: .
CDR3: CASSLVALGPYTDTQYF
DNA: TGCGCCAGCAGCTTGGTCGCCCTCGGACCTTACACAGATACGCAGTATTTT

V: TRBV4-2
J: TRBJ2-2
size: many
D: .
CDR3: CASSQDLRRAGGELFF
DNA: TGTGCCAGCAGCCAAGATTTACGGCGGGCCGGCGGGGAGCTGTTTTTT

V: TRBV6-1
J: TRBJ2-7
size: .
D: TRBD2
CDR3: CASSEETGRGEQYF
DNA: TGTGCCAGCAGTGAGGAGACTGGGAGGGGCGAGCAGTACTTC

V: TRBV10-3
J: TRBJ1-2
size: .
D: .
CDR3: CAISNSAGDYGYTF
DNA: TGTGCCATCAGTAACAGCGCCGGGGACTATGGCTACACCTTC

V: TRBV29-1
J: TRBJ2-7
size: many
D: .
CDR3: CSVEVGYEQYF
DNA: TGCAGCGTTGAAGTGGGATACGAGCAGTACTTC